This T cell receptor beta chain was sequenced during a study of blood T cell repertoires in COVID-19. Study information: Spain, Italy and the United States supplied samples that represented acute and convalescent COVID-19. In each case, the material was cDNA or gDNA derived from T cells, B-cell-depleted T cells, or PBMCs.

Authors' methods: Quantification of nucleated cells was approximated via reference gene primer amplification. Generated by immunoSEQ multiplex PCR, the TCRdb table keeps only in-frame clones and is missing some. V and J calls and clone size are given by that table; D and trimming were obtained from the DNA. The data show approximately 330,000 clones, around 87% seen once. Germline lookup yields CDR1 SEHNR and CDR2 FQNEAQ (reference sequence). V lost 1 base and J lost 8, with 14 bases in between. CDR3 length equals 14 residues. The sample was peripheral blood. The TCR sequence derives from a woman between 50 and 59 years old with active or convalescent COVID-19. J is TRBJ1-2 and V is TRBV7-9; weak D call: TRBD1 (6 bases). The chain's CDR3 is CASSLDIRDRGYTF. CDR3 sequence (DNA): TGTGCCAGCAGCTTAGATATAAGAGACAGGGGCTACACCTTC.